The 25 T cell receptor beta chains presented below share a single source sample, sequenced in a study of cytomegalovirus exposure and HLA in healthy donors. Primers for the PCR totalled 60 Vbeta and 13 Jbeta. Generated by immunoSEQ multiplex PCR, the TCRdb table keeps only in-frame clones and is missing some. The data hold roughly 120,000 clones, with over 65% observed a single time. Sequencing input: PBMCs. The receptors here all came from a man under 40 in good health and CMV-seropositive.

The chain has TRBV19 and TRBJ1-5; tentative D call: TRBD1 (5 bases). Germline V gives CDR1 LNHDA, CDR2 SQIVND (reference sequence). Trimming cost V 8 bases and J 6 bases, with 11 bases left between them. The CDR3 is 12 amino acids. CDR3 loop: CASSREGQPQHF. Here the CDR3 DNA reads TGTGCCAGTTCCAGGGAGGGTCAGCCCCAGCATTTT.

The rearrangement links TRBV7-2 to TRBJ1-2; a weak D match, TRBD1 (6 bases). This CDR3 contains 13 residues. Trimming took 1 base from V and 4 from J, leaving 7 bases between them. From germline, CDR1 is SGHTA and CDR2 FQGNSA. The CDR3 sequence is CASSLETGYGYTF. The CDR3 nucleotides are TGTGCCAGCAGCTTAGAGACAGGCTATGGCTACACCTTC. Looking up the rest from reference TRBV7-2 and TRBJ1-2 gives the full variable domain: GAGVSQSPSNKVTEKGKDVELRCDPISGHTALYWYRQSLGQGLEFLIYFQGNSAPDKSGLPSDRFSAERTGGSVSTLTIQRTQQEDSAVYLCASSLETGYGYTFGSGTRLTVV.

The chain has TRBV4-3 and TRBJ1-2, with a possible D match to TRBD1 (5 bases). The CDR3 spans 16 residues. V was pared by 0 bases and J by 5 bases, with 16 bases between. CDR1 is LGHNA and CDR2 is YSLEER in the germline V gene. The CDR3 DNA follows: TGCGCCAGCAGCCAAGATTTAACAGGTCTGTGGTATGGCTACACCTTC. Its protein is CASSQDLTGLWYGYTF.

This clone was found a few times. This chain joins TRBV7-9 and TRBJ2-5; D gene uncertain. Trimming removed 0 bases from V and 4 bases from J, with 6 bases in between. From germline, CDR1 is SEHNR and CDR2 FQNEAQ (reference sequence). This CDR3 spans 13 amino acids. The DNA for the CDR3 is TGTGCCAGCAGCTTAGCCCAGGTAGAGACCCAGTACTTC. The encoded protein is CASSLAQVETQYF.

V and J are TRBV6-5 and TRBJ1-1; possible D gene TRBD1, 5 bases. V gave up 6 bases and J gave up 2 bases, with 10 bases separating them. The germline CDR1 and CDR2 sequences are MNHEY and SVGAGI. CDR3 length: 13 amino acids. The CDR3 DNA sequence: TGTGCCAGCAGCAACCAGGGTAACACTGAAGCTTTCTTT. Protein: CASSNQGNTEAFF.

This clone was seen more than once but under ten times. The V call is TRBV19, the J call TRBJ2-1, with 7 positions matching TRBD2. CDR1 and CDR2 (germline): LNHDA, SQIVND (reference sequence). The CDR3 runs 12 residues. Trimming cost V 8 bases and J 6 bases; bases outside gene matches: 4. The CDR3, as DNA: TGTGCCAGTGGCCTAGCGGCCAATGAGCAGTTCTTC. It specifies CASGLAANEQFF. The variable domain in full, completed from reference TRBV19 and TRBJ2-1, reads DGGITQSPKYLFRKEGQNVTLSCEQNLNHDAMYWYRQDPGQGLRLIYYSQIVNDFQKGDIAEGYSVSREKKESFPLTVTSAQKNPTAFYLCASGLAANEQFFGPGTRLTVL.

This clone was recorded a few times. V usage is TRBV30 and J usage is TRBJ2-7, with D perhaps TRBD1 (6 bases). The germline V gene has CDR1 GTSNPN and CDR2 SVGIG (reference sequence). V was pared by 0 bases and J by 5 bases, with 14 bases between. The CDR3 runs 14 residues. In nucleotides, the CDR3 is TGTGCCTGGAGTGTATTGGGCAGGGGCCACGAGCAGTACTTC. It codes for CAWSVLGRGHEQYF.

CDR3: CASSFAGSGMISEKLFF. DNA for the CDR3: TGCGCCAGCAGCTTTGCCGGGAGCGGCATGATATCCGAAAAACTGTTTTTT. This chain joins TRBV5-1 and TRBJ1-4; D is ambiguous. Trimming removed 2 bases from V and 8 bases from J, with 22 bases in between. CDR3 size: 17 residues. Germline V gene lookup returns CDR1 SGHRS and CDR2 YFSETQ.

This sequence joins TRBV19 and TRBJ2-2; perhaps TRBD1 as D (5 bases). The CDR3 consists of 14 residues. Trimming removed 5 bases from V and 5 bases from J, with 12 bases in between. CDR1 and CDR2 from the germline V gene are LNHDA and SQIVND (reference sequence). The DNA of the CDR3 is TGTGCCAGTAGTCGTGCCCCAGGGACCGGGGAGCTGTTTTTT. This codes for CASSRAPGTGELFF.

Written as DNA, the CDR3 is TGTGCCAGCAGTTCCCGCTCGACAGGGCCGAACACTGAAGCTTTCTTT. This encodes CASSSRSTGPNTEAFF. The gene calls are TRBV6-5 and TRBJ1-1; TRBD1 aligns across 7 bases. Trimming cost V 4 bases and J 1 base; bases outside gene matches: 9. Germline V gene lookup returns CDR1 MNHEY and CDR2 SVGAGI. The CDR3 length is 16 residues.

V gene TRBV2 combines with J gene TRBJ2-1; no reliable D call. The CDR3 contains 16 residues. With 6 bases removed from V and 3 bases from J, the gap between germline ends came to 18 bases. CDR1 and CDR2 from the germline V gene are SNHLY and FYNNEI. CDR3 amino acids: CASSRSPKALYNEQFF. The DNA of the CDR3 is TGTGCCAGCAGCCGTTCTCCGAAAGCCCTCTACAATGAGCAGTTCTTC.

This clone was observed a few times. The V gene is TRBV29-1, the J gene TRBJ1-1, with a tentative D call TRBD1 (5 bases). V was clipped by 6 bases and J by 2 bases, with 16 bases between them. CDR1 is SQVTM and CDR2 is ANQGSEA in the germline V gene. This CDR3 is 14 amino acids long. DNA for the CDR3: TGCAGCGTCCAGGTCGGGGGATCCAACACTGAAGCTTTCTTT. This translates into CSVQVGGSNTEAFF.

This clone was recorded a few times. This sequence joins TRBV7-9 and TRBJ1-4; unclear D gene. CDR1 and CDR2 from the germline V gene are SEHNR and FQNEAQ (reference sequence). This CDR3 contains 15 residues. Trimming left V 4 bases short and J 5 bases short, with 14 bases between. The CDR3 DNA reads as TGTGCCAGCAGCTCGACGCTGGGAGGGAATGAAAAACTGTTTTTT. It codes for CASSSTLGGNEKLFF.

This clone was observed a few times. V usage is TRBV11-1 and J usage is TRBJ1-6; no clear D. CDR1 and CDR2 (germline): SGHAT, FQDESV (reference sequence). With 4 bases removed from V and 5 bases from J, the gap between germline ends came to 6 bases. This CDR3 has 13 amino acids. CDR3 bases: TGTGCCAGCAGCTCATCAGATAATTCACCCCTCCACTTT. Protein sequence: CASSSSDNSPLHF.

This chain links TRBV18 with TRBJ2-5; 7 nucleotides line up with TRBD2. Germline V gene data show CDR1 as KGHSH and CDR2 as LQKENI. Trimming at V came to 6 bases and at J to 2 bases, leaving 3 bases not matched to a gene. CDR3 size: 13 residues. In nucleotides, the CDR3 is TGTGCCAGCTCTCGGGGGGAGCAAGAGACCCAGTACTTC. This gives the protein CASSRGEQETQYF.

The V and J genes are TRBV7-6 and TRBJ2-5; 8 bases are shared with TRBD1. After removal of 10 bases from V and 5 bases from J, the junction contained 12 bases not matched to a gene. This CDR3 region has 14 residues. Germline assignment: CDR1 SGHVS and CDR2 FNYEAQ. The CDR3 DNA reads as TGTGCCACCTCCCGACAGGGGCGGATGGAGACCCAGTACTTC. Protein: CATSRQGRMETQYF. Together with reference TRBV7-6 and TRBJ2-5, the CDR3 gives the full variable domain: GAGVSQSPRYKVTKRGQDVALRCDPISGHVSLYWYRQALGQGPEFLTYFNYEAQQDKSGLPNDRFSAERPEGSISTLTIQRTEQRDSAMYRCATSRQGRMETQYFGPGTRLLVL.

This clone appeared a few times. The chain couples TRBV9 to TRBJ2-5, with TRBD2 matching over 13 bases. The CDR3 sequence is 15 residues long. Germline assignment: CDR1 SGDLS and CDR2 YYNGEE. The V segment lost 3 bases and the J segment 5 bases; nucleotides outside the gene matches: 4. The CDR3, as DNA: TGTGCCAGCAGCGCGACTAGCGGGGGGCGTGAGACCCAGTACTTC. This translates into CASSATSGGRETQYF.

J is TRBJ2-3 and V is TRBV27, with D perhaps TRBD2 (5 bases). V shed 10 bases and J shed 2 bases, with 19 bases lying between them. The CDR3 has 15 residues. Germline V gives CDR1 MNHEY, CDR2 SMNVEV (reference sequence). CDR3 bases: TGTGCCACCCGATGGGCGGCTAGCCCCACAGATACGCAGTATTTT. Amino acid sequence: CATRWAASPTDTQYF.

The chain carries TRBV4-3 and TRBJ2-6; maybe TRBD2 (5 bases). This CDR3 is 17 amino acids long. The V gene lost 5 bases and the J gene lost 0 bases, with 14 bases spanning the gap. The germline V gene encodes CDR1 LGHNA and CDR2 YSLEER. DNA of the CDR3: TGCGCCAGCAGCGACTCGGACCGGGGCTCTGGGGCCAACGTCCTGACTTTC. This translates into CASSDSDRGSGANVLTF.

V gene TRBV6-6 combines with J gene TRBJ2-7; perhaps TRBD1 as D (6 bases). V was pared by 6 bases and J by 2 bases, with 14 bases between. This CDR3 is built from 14 residues. Germline CDR1 reads MNHNY; CDR2 reads SVGAGI (reference sequence). CDR3 loop: CASRGADFTYEQYF. In DNA form, the CDR3 reads TGTGCCAGCAGGGGGGCAGACTTTACCTACGAGCAGTACTTC.

V is TRBV18 and J is TRBJ2-1; tentative D call: TRBD2 (6 bases). V lost 2 bases and J lost 2, with 10 bases in between. CDR1 and CDR2 (germline): KGHSH, LQKENI. This CDR3 region has 15 residues. Here the CDR3 reads CASSPRTGAYNEQFF. CDR3 sequence (DNA): TGTGCCAGCTCACCAAGGACGGGGGCCTACAATGAGCAGTTCTTC.

The genes are TRBV6-1 and TRBJ2-3, with 8 positions matching TRBD2. V shed 4 bases, J shed 0 bases, and the junction held 6 bases outside the gene matches. Germline V lookup: CDR1 MNHNS, CDR2 SASEGT. The CDR3 is 16 amino acids. CDR3: CASSVQRGTSTDTQYF. DNA of the CDR3: TGTGCCAGCAGTGTCCAGCGGGGGACTAGCACAGATACGCAGTATTTT.

The J gene is TRBJ2-1, the V gene TRBV11-3; weak D call: TRBD2 (5 bases). The CDR3 has 14 residues. The V end lost 4 bases, the J end lost 4 bases, and 11 bases lay between the germline ends. In germline, CDR1 is SGHNT, CDR2 YENEEA. CDR3 loop: CASSSGSAYNEQFF. For the CDR3, the DNA is TGTGCCAGCAGCTCGGGGTCCGCTTACAATGAGCAGTTCTTC.

The chain carries TRBV6-5 and TRBJ2-7; 8 bases agree with TRBD1. V shed 6 bases, J shed 2 bases, and the junction held 9 bases outside the gene matches. The CDR3 has 15 residues. Per the germline V gene, CDR1 is MNHEY and CDR2 is SVGAGI. The CDR3 sequence: CASSQGQGIAYEQYF. The CDR3 DNA reads TGTGCCAGCAGCCAAGGACAGGGAATTGCCTACGAGCAGTACTTC.

V usage is TRBV27 and J usage is TRBJ2-7; no definite D call. Per the germline V gene, CDR1 is MNHEY and CDR2 is SMNVEV (reference sequence). There are 14 residues in the CDR3. Trimming left V 6 bases short and J 1 base short, with 13 bases between. CDR3 in amino acids: CASRPAVASYEQYF. CDR3 DNA: TGTGCCAGCAGGCCCGCAGTGGCTTCCTACGAGCAGTACTTC.